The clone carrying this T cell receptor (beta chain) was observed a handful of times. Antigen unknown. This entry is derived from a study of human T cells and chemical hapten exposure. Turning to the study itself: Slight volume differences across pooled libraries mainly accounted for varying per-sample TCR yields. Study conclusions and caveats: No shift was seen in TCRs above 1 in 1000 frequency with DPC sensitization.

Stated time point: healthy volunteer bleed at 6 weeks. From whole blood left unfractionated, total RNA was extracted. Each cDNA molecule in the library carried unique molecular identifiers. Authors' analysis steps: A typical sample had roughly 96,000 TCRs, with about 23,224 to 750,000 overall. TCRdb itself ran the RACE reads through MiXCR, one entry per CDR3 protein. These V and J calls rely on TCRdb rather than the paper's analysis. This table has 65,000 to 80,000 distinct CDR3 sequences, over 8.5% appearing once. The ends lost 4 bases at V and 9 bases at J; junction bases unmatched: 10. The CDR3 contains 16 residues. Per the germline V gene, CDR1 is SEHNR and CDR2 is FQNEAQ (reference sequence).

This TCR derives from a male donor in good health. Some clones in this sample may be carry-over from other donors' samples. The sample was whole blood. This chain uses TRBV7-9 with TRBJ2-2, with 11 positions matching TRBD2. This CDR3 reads CASSSKKGLADRELFF. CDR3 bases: TGTGCCAGCAGCTCCAAAAAGGGACTAGCGGACCGGGAGCTGTTTTTT.